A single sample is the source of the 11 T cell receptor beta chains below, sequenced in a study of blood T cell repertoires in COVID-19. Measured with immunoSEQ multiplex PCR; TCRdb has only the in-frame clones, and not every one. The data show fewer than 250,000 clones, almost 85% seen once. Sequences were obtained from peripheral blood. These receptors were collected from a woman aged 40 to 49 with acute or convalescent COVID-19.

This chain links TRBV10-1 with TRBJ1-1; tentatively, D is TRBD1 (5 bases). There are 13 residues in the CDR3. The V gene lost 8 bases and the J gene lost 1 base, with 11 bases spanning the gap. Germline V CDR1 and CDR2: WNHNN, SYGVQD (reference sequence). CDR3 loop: CASRRGENTEAFF. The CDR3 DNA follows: TGCGCCAGCCGTAGGGGTGAGAACACTGAAGCTTTCTTT.

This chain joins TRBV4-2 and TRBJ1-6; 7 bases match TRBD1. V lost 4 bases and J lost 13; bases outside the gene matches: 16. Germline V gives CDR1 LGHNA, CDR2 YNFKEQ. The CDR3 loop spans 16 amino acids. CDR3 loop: CASSLNAGGKVSPLHF. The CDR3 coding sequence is TGTGCCAGCAGCCTAAATGCAGGGGGAAAGGTATCGCCCCTCCACTTT.

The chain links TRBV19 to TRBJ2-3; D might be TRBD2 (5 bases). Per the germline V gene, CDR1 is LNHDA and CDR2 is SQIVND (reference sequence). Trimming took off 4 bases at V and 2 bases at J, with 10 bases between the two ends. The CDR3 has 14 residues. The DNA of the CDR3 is TGTGCCAGTAGTACTTCGGGGTACACAGATACGCAGTATTTT. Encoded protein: CASSTSGYTDTQYF.

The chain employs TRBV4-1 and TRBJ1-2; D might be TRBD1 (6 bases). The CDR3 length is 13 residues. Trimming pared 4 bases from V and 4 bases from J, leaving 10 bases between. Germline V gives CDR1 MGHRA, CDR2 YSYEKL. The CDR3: CASSPTGSYGYTF. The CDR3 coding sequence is TGCGCCAGCAGCCCAACAGGGAGCTATGGCTACACCTTC.

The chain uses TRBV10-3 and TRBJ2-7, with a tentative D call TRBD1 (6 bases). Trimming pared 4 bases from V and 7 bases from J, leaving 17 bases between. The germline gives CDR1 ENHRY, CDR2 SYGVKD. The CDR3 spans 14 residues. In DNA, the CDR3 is TGTGCCATCAGTGCAGACAGGCCCCGTACGGAGCAGTACTTC. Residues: CAISADRPRTEQYF.

CDR3 sequence (DNA): TGTGCCAGCGGCGAGGGACAGGGCGACACTGAAGCTTTCTTT. Translation gives CASGEGQGDTEAFF. The chain carries TRBV6-5 and TRBJ1-1, with TRBD1 matching over 9 bases. The CDR3 sequence is 14 residues long. Germline CDR1 reads MNHEY; CDR2 reads SVGAGI. The J segment lost 3 bases and the V segment lost 8 bases, leaving 7 bases of the junction unmatched.

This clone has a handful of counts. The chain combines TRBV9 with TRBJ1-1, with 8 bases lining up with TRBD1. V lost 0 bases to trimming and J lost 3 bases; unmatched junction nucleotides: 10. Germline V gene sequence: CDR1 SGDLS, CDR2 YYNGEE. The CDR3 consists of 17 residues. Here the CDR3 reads CASSVDPPTGVHTEAFF. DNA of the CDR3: TGTGCCAGCAGCGTAGACCCCCCGACAGGGGTTCACACTGAAGCTTTCTTT.

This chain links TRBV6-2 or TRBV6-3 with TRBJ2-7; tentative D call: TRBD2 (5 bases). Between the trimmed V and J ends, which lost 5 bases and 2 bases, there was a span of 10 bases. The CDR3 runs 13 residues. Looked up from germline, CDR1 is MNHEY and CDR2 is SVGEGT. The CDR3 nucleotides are TGTGCCAGCAGTCCCTCGGGAACCTACGAGCAGTACTTC. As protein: CASSPSGTYEQYF.

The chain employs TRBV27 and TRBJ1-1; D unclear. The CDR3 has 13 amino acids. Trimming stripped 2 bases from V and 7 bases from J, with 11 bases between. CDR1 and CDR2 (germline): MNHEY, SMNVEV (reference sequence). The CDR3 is CASSLKSNNEAFF. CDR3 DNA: TGTGCCAGCAGTTTAAAGAGTAATAATGAAGCTTTCTTT.

The CDR3 DNA reads as TGTGCCAGCAGTGAACGCGACGTTACGGGCATTCAGTACTTC. This codes for CASSERDVTGIQYF. This chain links TRBV2 with TRBJ2-4; the D is unclear. This CDR3 has 14 amino acids. Trimming took off 2 bases at V and 9 bases at J, with 14 bases between the two ends. Germline lookup yields CDR1 SNHLY and CDR2 FYNNEI.

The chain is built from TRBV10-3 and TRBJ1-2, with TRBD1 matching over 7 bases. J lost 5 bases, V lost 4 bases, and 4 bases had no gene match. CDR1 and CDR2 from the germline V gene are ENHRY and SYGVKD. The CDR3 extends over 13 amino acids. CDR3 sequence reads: CAISGDRTYGYTF. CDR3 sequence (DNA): TGTGCCATCAGTGGGGACAGAACTTATGGCTACACCTTC.